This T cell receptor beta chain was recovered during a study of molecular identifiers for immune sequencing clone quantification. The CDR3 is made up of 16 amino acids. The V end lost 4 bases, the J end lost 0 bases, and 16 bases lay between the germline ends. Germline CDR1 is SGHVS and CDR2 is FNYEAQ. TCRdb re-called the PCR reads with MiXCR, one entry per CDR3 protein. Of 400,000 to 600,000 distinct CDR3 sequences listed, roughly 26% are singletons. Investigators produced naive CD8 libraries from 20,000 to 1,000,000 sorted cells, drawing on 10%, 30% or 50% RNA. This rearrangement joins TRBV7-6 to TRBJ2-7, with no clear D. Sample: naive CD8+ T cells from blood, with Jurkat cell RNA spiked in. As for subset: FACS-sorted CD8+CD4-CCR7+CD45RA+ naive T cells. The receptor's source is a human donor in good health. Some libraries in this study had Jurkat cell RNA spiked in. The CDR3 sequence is CASSSRALVSSYEQYF. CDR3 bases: TGTGCCAGCAGCTCCCGGGCCCTTGTGAGCTCCTACGAGCAGTACTTC.